This section outlines one T cell receptor beta chain sequence together with its context. Its target is not known. The CDR3 is 14 residues long. The germline V gene has CDR1 MGHDK and CDR2 SYGVNS. Deletions cut 0 bases from V and 4 bases from J, with 7 bases between. The sample's time point: newly diagnosed GD, antithyroid drugs for less than 3 months. From RNA extracted from PBMCs, the TCR library was made. The sample belongs to a study of regulatory T cells in long-lasting Graves disease. The wider study: Patients newly diagnosed with Graves' had been on antithyroid drugs for under 3 months. Study-wide results and limits: No thyroid tissue was studied; the work used peripheral blood only. TRBV28, TRBJ1-2 and TRBJ2-5 were favored in persistent disease.

CDR3-region Arm-PCR and iRepertoire HTBI primers produced the TCR beta libraries. In the original processing: Taken together, the samples had roughly 63 TRBV and more than 11 TRBJ segments identified. TCRdb processed the multiplex PCR reads anew with MiXCR; each CDR3 protein has one entry. TCRdb's processing, not the authors', yielded these V and J calls. The data contain about 370,000 distinct CDR3 sequences, roughly a sixth of them singletons. The sequencing here drew on peripheral blood mononuclear cells (PBMCs), taken at new diagnosis, from a patient treated with antithyroid drugs. The receptor's source is a female donor with Graves disease. V gene TRBV25-1 combines with J gene TRBJ2-1; D uncertain. CDR3 loop: CASSEYNTYNEQFF. DNA of the CDR3: TGTGCCAGCAGTGAATATAACACATACAATGAGCAGTTCTTC.